One and the same sample provided the 26 T cell receptor beta chains below, sequenced in a study of CD8 T cells in Susac syndrome. RNA totalling roughly 0.45 to 1 ug underwent reverse transcription with random hexamers. MiXCR was run by TCRdb on the immunoSEQ multiplex PCR reads, yielding one entry per CDR3 protein. Among 95,000 to 150,000 distinct CDR3 sequences listed, approximately 96% were seen once. The sequenced sample was CD8+ T cells from PBMCs. The source is a human donor with Susac syndrome.

The chain has TRBV20-1 and TRBJ1-1; D remains ambiguous. The CDR3 has 14 amino acids. The germline CDR1 and CDR2 sequences are DFQATT and SNEGSKA (reference sequence). Trimming shortened V by 2 bases and J by 0 bases, and 10 bases separated the two germline ends. Here the CDR3 DNA reads TGCAGTGCTAGACGACTTGACCTGAACACTGAAGCTTTCTTT. It translates to CSARRLDLNTEAFF.

The rearrangement links TRBV7-2 to TRBJ2-2; TRBD2 agrees at 7 bases. The J segment lost 2 bases and the V segment lost 5 bases, leaving 5 bases of the junction unmatched. The CDR3 consists of 15 residues. CDR1 and CDR2 from the germline V gene are SGHTA and FQGNSA. The CDR3 loop reads CASSRGTTNTGELFF. The CDR3 DNA reads as TGTGCCAGCAGCAGAGGGACTACCAACACCGGGGAGCTGTTTTTT.

V usage is TRBV9 and J usage is TRBJ2-5; weak D call: TRBD1 (5 bases). V lost 0 bases and J 1 base, leaving 13 bases between the germline ends. This CDR3 is built from 16 residues. Per germline, CDR1 SGDLS and CDR2 YYNGEE. The CDR3 reads CASSVEGRASQETQYF. The CDR3 coding sequence is TGTGCCAGCAGCGTAGAGGGGCGTGCATCCCAAGAGACCCAGTACTTC. Combining the CDR3 with reference TRBV9 and TRBJ2-5 gives the whole variable domain DSGVTQTPKHLITATGQRVTLRCSPRSGDLSVYWYQQSLDQGLQFLIQYYNGEERAKGNILERFSAQQFPDLHSELNLSSLELGDSALYFCASSVEGRASQETQYFGPGTRLLVL.

The rearrangement joins TRBV5-1 to TRBJ1-2; TRBD1 might be the D (5 bases). Per the germline V gene, CDR1 is SGHRS and CDR2 is YFSETQ. The CDR3 contains 16 residues. V was trimmed by 0 bases and J by 4 bases, leaving 16 bases between them. The CDR3 nucleotides read TGCGCCAGCAGCTTGGGAGGGCAGGGCCTCACCTATGGCTACACCTTC. Residues: CASSLGGQGLTYGYTF.

The chain employs TRBV2 and TRBJ2-3; TRBD2 aligns across 13 bases. V was pared by 10 bases and J by 4 bases, with 11 bases of the junction left unmatched. The CDR3 length is 16 residues. Germline lookup yields CDR1 SNHLY and CDR2 FYNNEI. The CDR3 DNA reads as TGTGCCACCCCCGGACTAGCGGGAGCTGTGCCAGATACGCAGTATTTT. Encoded protein: CATPGLAGAVPDTQYF.

The rearrangement links TRBV7-6 to TRBJ1-1, with D possibly being TRBD1 (5 bases). This CDR3 has 15 amino acids. Germline CDR1 reads SGHVS; CDR2 reads FNYEAQ. V gave up 5 bases and J gave up 0 bases, with 13 bases separating them. CDR3 bases: TGTGCCAGCAGCCCCCGGAAGGGGATGAACACTGAAGCTTTCTTT. Amino acid sequence: CASSPRKGMNTEAFF.

The chain recombines TRBV28 with TRBJ1-1; the D is unclear. This CDR3 is 14 amino acids long. The V gene's germline CDR1 is MDHEN and CDR2 SYDVKM. The germline V and J ends were trimmed by 7 bases and 6 bases, with 18 bases remaining between them. CDR3 DNA: TGTGCCAGCATAAGCCCTACTGAGGTGGCTGAAGCTTTCTTT. This codes for CASISPTEVAEAFF.

In this sample, this clonotype turned up once. The chain employs TRBV6-2 or TRBV6-3 and TRBJ2-7; 7 bases match TRBD2. V was pared by 0 bases and J by 3 bases, with 2 bases of the junction left unmatched. The CDR3 consists of 14 residues. Germline lookup yields CDR1 MNHEY and CDR2 SVGEGT. CDR3 DNA sequence: TGTGCCAGCAGTTACTCCACGGGAGGCTACGAGCAGTACTTC. Translating gives CASSYSTGGYEQYF.

J is TRBJ2-5 and V is TRBV27; D might be TRBD2 (6 bases). The V end was cut by 3 bases, the J end by 0 bases, with 14 bases between. Germline assignment: CDR1 MNHEY and CDR2 SMNVEV (reference sequence). This CDR3 spans 16 amino acids. This CDR3 reads CASSFGRGTYQETQYF. CDR3 coding DNA: TGTGCCAGCAGTTTCGGACGGGGGACCTACCAAGAGACCCAGTACTTC.

This rearrangement joins TRBV2 to TRBJ2-1; 9 bases are shared with TRBD1. The CDR3 has 15 amino acids. The J segment lost 4 bases and the V segment lost 3 bases, leaving 4 bases of the junction unmatched. The germline CDR1 and CDR2 sequences are SNHLY and FYNNEI. The CDR3 DNA reads TGTGCCAGCAGTGATTCCGGGACAGGGTACAATGAGCAGTTCTTC. It codes for CASSDSGTGYNEQFF.

This clonotype was seen once. The chain is built from TRBV14 and TRBJ2-1; no clear D. V lost 2 bases, J lost 4 bases, and 9 bases lay in between. Germline values: CDR1 SGHDN, CDR2 FVKESK. The CDR3 spans 14 residues. CDR3: CASSQLSLYNEQFF. The CDR3 nucleotides read TGTGCCAGCAGCCAACTCAGTTTATACAATGAGCAGTTCTTC. The full variable domain, in which reference TRBV14 and TRBJ2-1 provide the parts outside the CDR3, is EAGVTQFPSHSVIEKGQTVTLRCDPISGHDNLYWYRRVMGKEIKFLLHFVKESKQDESGMPNNRFLAERTGGTYSTLKVQPAELEDSGVYFCASSQLSLYNEQFFGPGTRLTVL.

The rearrangement joins TRBV30 to TRBJ2-1, with 14 bases aligning to TRBD2. Germline V lookup: CDR1 GTSNPN, CDR2 SVGIG (reference sequence). The CDR3 is 13 amino acids. V shed 8 bases and J 6 bases; nucleotides not matched to a gene: 3. CDR3 sequence (DNA): TGTGCCGGCGGGACTAGCGGGAGCAATGAGCAGTTCTTC. It yields the protein CAGGTSGSNEQFF.

V and J are TRBV19 and TRBJ2-1; weak D call: TRBD1 (7 bases). The germline gives CDR1 LNHDA, CDR2 SQIVND (reference sequence). This CDR3 is built from 19 residues. The V end was cut by 6 bases, the J end by 4 bases, with 28 bases between. In DNA form, the CDR3 reads TGTGCCAGTAGACCTCTGCGGGGAACTCTGGGACAGCCTTACAATGAGCAGTTCTTC. Its translation: CASRPLRGTLGQPYNEQFF.

In this sample, this clonotype turned up once. The chain is built from TRBV6-4 and TRBJ2-7; D is possibly TRBD2 (5 bases). The CDR3 extends over 15 amino acids. V was clipped by 3 bases and J by 3 bases, with 15 bases between them. In germline, CDR1 is MRHNA, CDR2 SNTAGT. For the CDR3, the DNA is TGTGCCAGCAGTGAACGGGGAAGGGCCTACTACGAGCAGTACTTC. Translating gives CASSERGRAYYEQYF.

The CDR3 region is CATSDLGDTLGNTQYF. In nucleotides, the CDR3 is TGTGCCACCAGTGATTTAGGGGACACTCTGGGCAATACGCAGTATTTT. The chain uses TRBV24-1 and TRBJ2-3; D may be TRBD1 (6 bases). The length of the CDR3 is 16 residues. The ends were cut back, 1 base at V and 7 bases at J, with 17 bases in the middle. From germline, CDR1 is KGHDR and CDR2 SFDVKD.

The chain couples TRBV7-9 to TRBJ2-6; D might be TRBD1 or TRBD2, each matching 5 bases. The V and J ends lost 2 bases and 0 bases respectively, with 14 bases between them. The V gene's germline CDR1 is SEHNR and CDR2 FQNEAQ (reference sequence). This CDR3 contains 18 residues. The CDR3 DNA reads as TGTGCCAGCAGCTTAATGGGACCTGGGGCCTCTGGGGCCAACGTCCTGACTTTC. Its translation is CASSLMGPGASGANVLTF.

The chain links TRBV30 to TRBJ2-1; a weak D match, TRBD1 (7 bases). The germline CDR1 and CDR2 sequences are GTSNPN and SVGIG (reference sequence). The CDR3 is 15 residues long. Trimming shortened V by 4 bases and J by 4 bases, and 17 bases separated the two germline ends. CDR3 protein: CAWTAGGLRYNEQFF. The CDR3 DNA is TGTGCCTGGACCGCAGGGGGGCTGAGGTACAATGAGCAGTTCTTC.

The J gene is TRBJ2-1, the V gene TRBV19; weak D call: TRBD2 (5 bases). This CDR3 spans 14 amino acids. The germline V and J ends were trimmed by 6 bases and 1 base, with 10 bases remaining between them. From germline, CDR1 is LNHDA and CDR2 SQIVND (reference sequence). CDR3 bases: TGTGCCAGTAGCGTCTCGGGATCCTACAATGAGCAGTTCTTC. Its translation is CASSVSGSYNEQFF.

The chain carries TRBV15 and TRBJ2-3; TRBD2 matches at 9 bases. V lost 3 bases, J lost 3 bases, and 4 bases stayed unmatched. The CDR3 totals 15 residues. Germline V lookup: CDR1 LNHNV, CDR2 YYDKDF (reference sequence). The CDR3 sequence: CATSRQTSGTDTQYF. As DNA, the CDR3 is TGTGCCACCAGCAGGCAGACTAGCGGAACAGATACGCAGTATTTT.

As DNA, the CDR3 is TGTGCCTGGAGTAGGAGTTCCCCGTCGGAGCCCCAGCATTTT. Its protein product is CAWSRSSPSEPQHF. The J gene is TRBJ1-5, the V gene TRBV30, with no clear D. The V and J ends lost 2 bases and 8 bases respectively, with 16 bases between them. In germline, CDR1 is GTSNPN, CDR2 SVGIG (reference sequence). The CDR3 has 14 amino acids.

The gene calls are TRBV6-2 or TRBV6-3 and TRBJ2-1; possible D gene TRBD1, 6 bases. The length of the CDR3 is 14 residues. In germline, CDR1 is MNHEY, CDR2 SVGEGT. The V gene lost 5 bases and the J gene lost 2 bases, with 10 bases spanning the gap. The CDR3 loop is CASSTQGTYNEQFF. The CDR3 coding sequence is TGTGCCAGCAGTACACAGGGTACCTACAATGAGCAGTTCTTC.

The chain couples TRBV4-3 to TRBJ2-3, with 10 bases lining up with TRBD2. CDR1 and CDR2 (germline): LGHNA, YSLEER. The junction had 12 bases not matched to a gene; V was cut back by 0 bases and J by 6 bases. The CDR3 spans 18 residues. The DNA for the CDR3 is TGCGCCAGCAGCCAAGACCTCGGACTAGCGGACTCATGGGATACGCAGTATTTT. Its protein is CASSQDLGLADSWDTQYF.

The gene calls are TRBV7-9 and TRBJ2-7; 11 bases are a match to TRBD2. The V segment lost 5 bases and the J segment 1 base; nucleotides outside the gene matches: 4. The CDR3 loop spans 15 amino acids. The V gene's germline CDR1 is SEHNR and CDR2 FQNEAQ (reference sequence). The CDR3: CASSHSGRGSYEQYF. In DNA, the CDR3 is TGTGCCAGCAGCCATAGCGGGAGGGGTTCCTACGAGCAGTACTTC.

Only one count was recorded for this clonotype. V gene TRBV12-3 or TRBV12-4 combines with J gene TRBJ1-1, with D uncertain. The CDR3 spans 15 residues. Trimming shortened V by 1 base and J by 0 bases, and 9 bases separated the two germline ends. CDR3 coding DNA: TGTGCCAGCAGTTTAGTCGACGGACTGAACACTGAAGCTTTCTTT. This codes for CASSLVDGLNTEAFF.

This clonotype is a singleton in its sample. The chain uses TRBV30 and TRBJ1-5, with D perhaps TRBD1 (6 bases). The germline V and J ends were trimmed by 1 base and 7 bases, with 17 bases remaining between them. This CDR3 region has 15 residues. Germline CDR1 and CDR2: GTSNPN and SVGIG (reference sequence). The CDR3 is CAWSAPGALTQPQHF. For the CDR3, the DNA is TGTGCCTGGAGTGCACCGGGGGCGCTTACGCAGCCCCAGCATTTT.

The rearrangement uses TRBV5-4 and TRBJ2-1; D gene ambiguous. The CDR3 is made up of 14 amino acids. Trimming cost V 5 bases and J 3 bases, with 12 bases left between them. In germline, CDR1 is SGHNT, CDR2 YYREEE (reference sequence). CDR3 residues: CASSQTENYNEQFF. CDR3 sequence (DNA): TGTGCCAGCAGTCAGACTGAGAACTACAATGAGCAGTTCTTC.